The following is a T cell receptor beta chain sequence with its context. The antigen is unknown. Sequence at one end of the junction differs from germline and may be a read error. This sample is part of a study of OX40 agonist ivuxolimab in advanced cancers. Study conclusions and caveats: CD4+ and CD8+ blood T cells expanded clonally by week 6 at 0.1 to 3.0 mg/kg. Nonresponders included some who also had low normalized T-cell clonal expansion.

Autoimmune disease history or systemic immunosuppression led to patient exclusion. TCRdb's table, derived via immunoSEQ multiplex PCR, lists solely in-frame clones and lacks some. The sample has 78,000 or so clones, roughly 84% seen once. The length of the CDR3 is 16 residues. CDR1 is SSHAT, CDR2 FNYEAQ, per germline (reference sequence). This TCR derives from an adult with an advanced solid tumor such as melanoma, head and neck, liver or kidney cancer. The input for sequencing was CD4+ or CD8+ T cells sorted from blood, taken in a trial of the OX40 agonist ivuxolimab. This sequence joins TRBV7-7 and TRBJ2-5; TRBD1 agrees at 12 bases. The CDR3 sequence is CASSPRLGQGAETQYF. DNA of the CDR3: TGTGCTAGCAGCCCCCGGCTGGGACAGGGGGCAGAGACCCAGTACTTC. The entire variable domain, with the rest obtained from reference TRBV7-7 and TRBJ2-5, is as follows: GAGVSQSPRYKVTKRGQDVTLRCDPISSHATLYWYQQALGQGPEFLTYFNYEAQPDKSGLPSDRFSAERPEGSISTLTIQRTEQRDSAMYRCASSPRLGQGAETQYFGPGTRLLVL.